Listed here are 10 T cell receptor beta chains from one sample, sequenced in a study of cytomegalovirus exposure and HLA in healthy donors. With 60 Vbeta and 13 Jbeta primers, the PCR was carried out. Method: immunoSEQ multiplex PCR; TCRdb's copy keeps in-frame clones and lacks some. The table has about 150,000 clones, 85% seen once. Sequencing was carried out using PBMCs. Receptors were obtained from a boy younger than 10 in good health and CMV-seronegative.

The table lists this clone with a few counts. V and J are TRBV5-8 and TRBJ2-1; TRBD1 matches at 9 bases. The J segment lost 5 bases and the V segment lost 2 bases, leaving 5 bases of the junction unmatched. CDR3 size: 15 residues. Looked up from germline, CDR1 is SGHTS and CDR2 is YDEGEE. CDR3 protein: CASSLGQGSDNEQFF. The CDR3 DNA reads as TGTGCCAGCAGCTTAGGACAGGGGTCCGACAATGAGCAGTTCTTC.

The J gene is TRBJ2-3, the V gene TRBV5-6; 11 nucleotides agree with TRBD1. This CDR3 comprises 15 residues. Trimming took 4 bases from V and 3 from J; bases not matched to a gene: 4. Germline values: CDR1 SGHDT, CDR2 YYEEEE. This CDR3 is CASSPGTGGTDTQYF. The CDR3 region has the DNA TGTGCCAGCAGCCCAGGGACAGGGGGGACAGATACGCAGTATTTT.

A word on this clone: Other DNA sequences of this sample code for an identical CDR3. J is TRBJ2-7 and V is TRBV10-3; D may be TRBD1 (6 bases). The ends were cut back, 8 bases at V and 0 bases at J, with 8 bases in the middle. The CDR3 covers 12 residues. Looked up from germline, CDR1 is ENHRY and CDR2 is SYGVKD. CDR3 DNA: TGTGCCATCTCGGACAGCTCCTACGAGCAGTACTTC. Its protein product is CAISDSSYEQYF.

The genes are TRBV5-1 and TRBJ2-4, with D maybe TRBD2 (6 bases). The germline CDR1 and CDR2 sequences are SGHRS and YFSETQ. This CDR3 spans 14 amino acids. Trimming took off 3 bases at V and 1 base at J, with 8 bases between the two ends. The DNA of the CDR3 is TGCGCCAGCAGCTCGGGGGTGGCCAAAAACATTCAGTACTTC. Translated: CASSSGVAKNIQYF.

This clone has a single count. The V call is TRBV28, the J call TRBJ2-2, with 13 bases matching TRBD2. The CDR3 covers 17 residues. Germline values: CDR1 MDHEN, CDR2 SYDVKM. Unmatched junction bases numbered 9, after V lost 7 bases and J lost 4 bases. The CDR3 region is CASTWTSGSRVTGELFF. The CDR3 bases are TGTGCCAGCACTTGGACTAGCGGGAGTAGGGTCACCGGGGAGCTGTTTTTT.

The chain links TRBV28 to TRBJ1-2; TRBD1 might be the D (5 bases). CDR1 is MDHEN and CDR2 is SYDVKM in the germline V gene. Between the trimmed V and J ends, which lost 3 bases and 1 base, there was a span of 6 bases. This CDR3 has 13 residues. The CDR3 loop is CASSFDSNYGYTF. CDR3 coding DNA: TGTGCCAGCAGTTTCGACAGTAACTATGGCTACACCTTC.

This clone was recorded only once. The chain employs TRBV7-3 and TRBJ2-3; a possible D gene is TRBD2 (6 bases). The CDR3 runs to 14 residues. Trimming cost V 1 base and J 2 bases, with 7 bases left between them. Germline values: CDR1 SGHTA, CDR2 FQGTGA. CDR3 residues: CASSLSGVTDTQYF. The CDR3 nucleotides are TGTGCCAGCAGCTTAAGCGGGGTCACAGATACGCAGTATTTT.

The chain is built from TRBV14 and TRBJ2-5; 7 bases fit TRBD1. Germline V gives CDR1 SGHDN, CDR2 FVKESK. The V gene end was trimmed by 5 bases and the J gene end by 5 bases; junction bases not matched to a gene: 8. The CDR3 has 14 amino acids. The CDR3 here is CASSMGVRGETQYF. CDR3 DNA: TGTGCCAGCAGCATGGGGGTCAGGGGGGAGACCCAGTACTTC.

The chain combines TRBV2 with TRBJ1-4; no clear D. Germline V gene data show CDR1 as SNHLY and CDR2 as FYNNEI. Trimming stripped 5 bases from V and 7 bases from J, with 5 bases between. The CDR3 loop spans 11 amino acids. CDR3: CASSPIEKLFF. CDR3 nucleotide sequence: TGTGCCAGCAGTCCAATTGAAAAACTGTTTTTT.

This rearrangement joins TRBV5-8 to TRBJ1-5; the D is unclear. The V end was cut by 4 bases, the J end by 3 bases, with 11 bases between. CDR1 is SGHTS and CDR2 is YDEGEE in the germline V gene. This CDR3 is built from 14 residues. CDR3 amino acids: CASSTPEINQPQHF. CDR3 in DNA: TGTGCCAGCAGCACGCCAGAAATCAATCAGCCCCAGCATTTT.